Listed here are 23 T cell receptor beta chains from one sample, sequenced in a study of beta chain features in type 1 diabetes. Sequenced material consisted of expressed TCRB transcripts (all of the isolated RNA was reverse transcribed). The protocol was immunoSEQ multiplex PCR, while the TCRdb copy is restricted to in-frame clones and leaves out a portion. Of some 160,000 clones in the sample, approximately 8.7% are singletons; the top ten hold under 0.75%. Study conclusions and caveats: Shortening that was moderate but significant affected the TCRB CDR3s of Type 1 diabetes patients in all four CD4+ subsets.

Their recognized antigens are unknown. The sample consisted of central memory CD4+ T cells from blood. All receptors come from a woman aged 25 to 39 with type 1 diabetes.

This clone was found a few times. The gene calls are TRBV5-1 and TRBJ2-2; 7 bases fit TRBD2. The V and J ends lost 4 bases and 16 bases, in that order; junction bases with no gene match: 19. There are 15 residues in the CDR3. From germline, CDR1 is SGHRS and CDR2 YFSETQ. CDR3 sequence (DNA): TGCGCCAGCAGCCCCGGGACTACGATTTCTAACGTTCGGTTTTTT. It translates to CASSPGTTISNVRFF.

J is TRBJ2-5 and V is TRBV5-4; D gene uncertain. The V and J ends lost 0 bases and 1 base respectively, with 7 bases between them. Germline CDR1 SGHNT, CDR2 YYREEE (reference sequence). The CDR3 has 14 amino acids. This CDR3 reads CASSLVASQETQYF. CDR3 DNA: TGTGCCAGCAGCTTGGTTGCTAGCCAAGAGACCCAGTACTTC.

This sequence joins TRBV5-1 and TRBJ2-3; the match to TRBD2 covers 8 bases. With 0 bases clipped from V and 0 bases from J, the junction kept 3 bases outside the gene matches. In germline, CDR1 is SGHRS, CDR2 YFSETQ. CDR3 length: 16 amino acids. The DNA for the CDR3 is TGCGCCAGCAGCTTGGAGGCTAGCGGGAGCACAGATACGCAGTATTTT. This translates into CASSLEASGSTDTQYF.

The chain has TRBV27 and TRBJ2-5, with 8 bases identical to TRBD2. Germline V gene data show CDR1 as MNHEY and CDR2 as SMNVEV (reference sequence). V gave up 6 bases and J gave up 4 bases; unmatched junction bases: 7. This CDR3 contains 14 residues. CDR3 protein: CASRGGLGRETQYF. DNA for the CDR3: TGTGCCAGCAGAGGGGGACTAGGACGAGAGACCCAGTACTTC.

As DNA, the CDR3 is TGTGCCAGCATCCGGCGTAATAGCGGGAACTACGAGCAGTACTTC. It is translated as CASIRRNSGNYEQYF. The chain combines TRBV5-6 with TRBJ2-7, with TRBD2 matching 8 bases. Germline loops: CDR1 SGHDT, CDR2 YYEEEE. The CDR3 has 15 amino acids. V gave up 6 bases and J gave up 3 bases; unmatched junction bases: 11.

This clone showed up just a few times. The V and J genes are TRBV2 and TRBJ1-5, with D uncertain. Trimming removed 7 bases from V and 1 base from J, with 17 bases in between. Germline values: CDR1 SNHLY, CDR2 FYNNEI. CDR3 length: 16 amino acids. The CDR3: CASTEPGGGSNQPQHF. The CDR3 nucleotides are TGTGCCAGCACCGAACCGGGAGGTGGGAGCAATCAGCCCCAGCATTTT.

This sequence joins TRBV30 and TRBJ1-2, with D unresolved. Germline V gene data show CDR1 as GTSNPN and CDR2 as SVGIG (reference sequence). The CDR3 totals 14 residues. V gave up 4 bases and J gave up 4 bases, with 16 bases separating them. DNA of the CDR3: TGTGCCTGGACCGCCAGAGGGTACCGCTATGGCTACACCTTC. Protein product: CAWTARGYRYGYTF.

The CDR3 coding sequence is TGTGCCAGCAGTCCCAAGGTACAGGGGAGGTGGGCCACTGAAGCTTTCTTT. Translated: CASSPKVQGRWATEAFF. The chain has TRBV7-8 and TRBJ1-1, with 7 positions matching TRBD1. CDR1 and CDR2 (germline): SGHVS, FQNEAQ. The ends lost 6 bases at V and 4 bases at J; junction bases unmatched: 17. The CDR3 contains 17 residues.

The CDR3 DNA reads TGTGCCAGCAGCTTATTTGCGGGAGAAGAGACCCAGTACTTC. This translates into CASSLFAGEETQYF. V gene TRBV13 combines with J gene TRBJ2-5, with TRBD2 matching over 7 bases. The V segment lost 2 bases and the J segment 3 bases; nucleotides outside the gene matches: 3. Per germline, CDR1 PRHDT and CDR2 FYEKMQ (reference sequence). There are 14 residues in the CDR3. Supplemented by reference TRBV13 and TRBJ2-5, the full variable domain reads AAGVIQSPRHLIKEKRETATLKCYPIPRHDTVYWYQQGPGQDPQFLISFYEKMQSDKGSIPDRFSAQQFSDYHSELNMSSLELGDSALYFCASSLFAGEETQYFGPGTRLLVL.

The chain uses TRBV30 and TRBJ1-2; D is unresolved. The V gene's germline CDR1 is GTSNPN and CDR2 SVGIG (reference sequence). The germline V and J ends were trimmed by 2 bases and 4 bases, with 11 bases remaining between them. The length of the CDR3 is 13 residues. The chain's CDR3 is CAWSLELRYGYTF. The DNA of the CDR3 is TGTGCCTGGAGTTTAGAGTTGCGCTATGGCTACACCTTC. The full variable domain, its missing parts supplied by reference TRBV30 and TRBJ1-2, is SQTIHQWPATLVQPVGSPLSLECTVEGTSNPNLYWYRQAAGRGLQLLFYSVGIGQISSEVPQNLSASRPQDRQFILSSKKLLLSDSGFYLCAWSLELRYGYTFGSGTRLTVV.

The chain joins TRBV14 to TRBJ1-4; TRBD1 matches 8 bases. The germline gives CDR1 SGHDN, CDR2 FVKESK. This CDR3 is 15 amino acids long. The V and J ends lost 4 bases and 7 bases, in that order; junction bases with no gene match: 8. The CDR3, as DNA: TGTGCCAGCAGCCGCATGCAGGGGGCTGGTGAAAAACTGTTTTTT. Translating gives CASSRMQGAGEKLFF.

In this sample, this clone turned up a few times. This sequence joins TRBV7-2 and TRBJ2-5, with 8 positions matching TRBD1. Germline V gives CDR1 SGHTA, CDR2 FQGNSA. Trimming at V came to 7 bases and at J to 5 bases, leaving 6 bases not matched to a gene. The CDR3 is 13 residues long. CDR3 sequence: CASTSRGLETQYF. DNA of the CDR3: TGTGCCAGCACCAGCAGGGGGCTTGAGACCCAGTACTTC. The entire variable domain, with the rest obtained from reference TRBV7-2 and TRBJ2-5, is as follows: GAGVSQSPSNKVTEKGKDVELRCDPISGHTALYWYRQSLGQGLEFLIYFQGNSAPDKSGLPSDRFSAERTGGSVSTLTIQRTQQEDSAVYLCASTSRGLETQYFGPGTRLLVL.

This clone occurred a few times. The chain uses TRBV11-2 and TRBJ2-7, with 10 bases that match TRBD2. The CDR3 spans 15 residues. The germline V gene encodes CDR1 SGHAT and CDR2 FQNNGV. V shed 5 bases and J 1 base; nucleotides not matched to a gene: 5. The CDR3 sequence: CASSPSGSLSYEQYF. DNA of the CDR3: TGTGCCAGCAGCCCTAGCGGGAGCCTATCCTACGAGCAGTACTTC.

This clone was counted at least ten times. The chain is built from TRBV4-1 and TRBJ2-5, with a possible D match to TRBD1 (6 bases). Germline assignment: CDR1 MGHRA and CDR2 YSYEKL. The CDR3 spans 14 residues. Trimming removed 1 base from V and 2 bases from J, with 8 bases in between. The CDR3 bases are TGCGCCAGCAGCCAAGGGGACACGCAAGAGACCCAGTACTTC. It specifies CASSQGDTQETQYF.

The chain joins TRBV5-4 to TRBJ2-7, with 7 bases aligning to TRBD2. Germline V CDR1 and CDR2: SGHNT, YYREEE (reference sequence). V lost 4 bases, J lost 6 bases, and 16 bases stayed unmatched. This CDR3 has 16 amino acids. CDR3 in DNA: TGTGCCAGCAGCCAAGGCCCTGGCGGGAGCATTAGCGAGCAGTACTTC. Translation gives CASSQGPGGSISEQYF. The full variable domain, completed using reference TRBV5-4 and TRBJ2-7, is ETGVTQSPTHLIKTRGQQVTLRCSSQSGHNTVSWYQQALGQGPQFIFQYYREEENGRGNFPPRFSGLQFPNYSSELNVNALELDDSALYLCASSQGPGGSISEQYFGPGTRLTVT.

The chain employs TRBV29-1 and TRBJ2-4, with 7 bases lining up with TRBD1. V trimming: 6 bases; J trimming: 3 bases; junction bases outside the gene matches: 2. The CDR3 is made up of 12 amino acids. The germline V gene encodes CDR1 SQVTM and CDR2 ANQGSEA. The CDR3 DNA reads TGCAGCGTGAGGGACAGCAAAAACATTCAGTACTTC. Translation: CSVRDSKNIQYF.

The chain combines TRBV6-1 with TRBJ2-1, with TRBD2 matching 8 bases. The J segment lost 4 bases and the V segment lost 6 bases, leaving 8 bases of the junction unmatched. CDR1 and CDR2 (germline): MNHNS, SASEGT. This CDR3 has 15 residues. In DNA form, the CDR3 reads TGTGCCAGCAGCTTGAGTAGCGGGGCTTACAATGAGCAGTTCTTC. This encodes CASSLSSGAYNEQFF.

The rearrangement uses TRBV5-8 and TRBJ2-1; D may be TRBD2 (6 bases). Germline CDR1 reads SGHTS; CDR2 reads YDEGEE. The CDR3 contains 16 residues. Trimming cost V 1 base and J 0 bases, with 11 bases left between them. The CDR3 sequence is CASSLRGTSSYNEQFF. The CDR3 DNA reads TGTGCCAGCAGCTTGCGGGGGACGAGCTCCTACAATGAGCAGTTCTTC.

The CDR3 protein is CATKQRGYTF. The CDR3 DNA reads as TGTGCCACAAAGCAGCGCGGCTACACCTTC. This chain links TRBV28 with TRBJ1-2; unclear D gene. The CDR3 covers 10 residues. With 10 bases removed from V and 8 bases from J, the gap between germline ends came to 11 bases. Germline V lookup: CDR1 MDHEN, CDR2 SYDVKM.

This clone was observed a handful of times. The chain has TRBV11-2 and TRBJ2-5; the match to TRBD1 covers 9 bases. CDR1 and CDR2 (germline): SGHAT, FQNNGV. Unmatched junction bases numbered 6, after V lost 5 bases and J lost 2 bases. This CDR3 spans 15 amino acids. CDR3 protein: CASSLMGQGQETQYF. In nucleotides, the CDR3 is TGTGCCAGCAGCCTGATGGGACAGGGACAAGAGACCCAGTACTTC.

The CDR3 protein is CATSHRTGDQPQHF. The CDR3 DNA reads TGTGCCACCAGCCATAGGACAGGGGATCAGCCCCAGCATTTT. The V gene is TRBV15, the J gene TRBJ1-5, with 9 bases aligning to TRBD1. The length of the CDR3 is 14 residues. Germline CDR1 reads LNHNV; CDR2 reads YYDKDF (reference sequence). V lost 5 bases and J lost 5; bases outside the gene matches: 4.

CDR3 sequence (DNA): TGTGCCAGCAGCTTAGCTAGCGGGATATCCAATGAGCAGTTCTTC. Translating gives CASSLASGISNEQFF. The chain has TRBV7-8 and TRBJ2-1, with 8 bases identical to TRBD2. Per germline, CDR1 SGHVS and CDR2 FQNEAQ. V gave up 0 bases and J gave up 6 bases; unmatched junction bases: 4. The CDR3 length is 15 residues.

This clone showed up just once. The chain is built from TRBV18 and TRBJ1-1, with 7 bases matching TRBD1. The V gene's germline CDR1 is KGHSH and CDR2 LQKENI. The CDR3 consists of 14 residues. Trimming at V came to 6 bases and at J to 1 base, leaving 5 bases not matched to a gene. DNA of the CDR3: TGTGCCAGCTCGTTGCAGGGGGGGAACACTGAAGCTTTCTTT. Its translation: CASSLQGGNTEAFF.